Sequencing of this T cell receptor beta chain was carried out in a study of post-analysis software for immune sequencing data. Looking at the study overall: Patients had relapsing-remitting, secondary progressive or progressive-relapsing multiple sclerosis; some lacked subtype.

V lost 6 bases to trimming and J lost 0 bases, with 15 bases between them. This CDR3 is built from 16 residues. Remarks on this clonotype: Its antigen is as yet unknown.

The study, taken as a whole, reports: Controls showed significantly higher normalized Chao1 diversity than did multiple sclerosis patients. Five TRBV segments were more frequent in patients than controls; TRBV5-6, TRBV5-1 and TRBV20-1 belonged to this group.

Unique molecular identifiers tagged the TCR beta cDNA libraries. Yield was 450,000 to 650,000 cDNA molecules from around 1 to 9.1 million T cells. TCRdb re-derived calls from the PCR reads in MiXCR, one entry per CDR3 protein. The sample has over 300,000 distinct CDR3 sequences, approximately 33% seen once. The sequence was collected from a girl between 5 and 17 years old with multiple sclerosis. The sample was blood. This chain connects TRBV12-3 or TRBV12-4 to TRBJ2-1; TRBD1 might be the D (6 bases). The CDR3 reads CASSVRTDSSYNEQFF. The CDR3 nucleotides are TGTGCCAGCAGCGTGAGGACAGACAGCTCCTACAATGAGCAGTTCTTC.